This TCR beta chain was documented in a study of cytomegalovirus exposure and HLA in healthy donors. V lost 5 bases and J lost 3; bases outside the gene matches: 10. Germline V gives CDR1 KGHSH, CDR2 LQKENI. There are 17 residues in the CDR3. Sequenced by immunoSEQ multiplex PCR; TCRdb stores in-frame clones only, minus some. This table has approximately 150,000 clones, more than 75% appearing once. The source material was PBMCs. The source of this sequence is a man younger than 30 in good health and CMV-seropositive. This sequence joins TRBV18 and TRBJ2-7; 13 bases fit TRBD2. DNA of the CDR3: TGTGCCAGCTCAGCCGCAGGACTAGCGGGGGCCAACTACGAGCAGTACTTC. This gives the protein CASSAAGLAGANYEQYF.